The source of this T cell receptor beta chain is a study of blood T cell repertoires in COVID-19. Study-wide context: Specimens from acute and convalescent COVID-19 originated in the United States, Italy and Spain.

Produced via immunoSEQ multiplex PCR; TCRdb's table is partial and in-frame only. The table lists about 300,000 clones, around 90% of them singletons. Germline trimming cut 1 base from V and 1 base from J; bases unmatched to any gene: 2. CDR3 length: 16 amino acids. Germline loops: CDR1 SEHNR, CDR2 FQNEAQ (reference sequence). Participants reported their clinical history, and cohort assignment relied on those reports. Sequenced input: PBMCs or T cells enriched from blood (not recorded which). This receptor was identified in a woman younger than 45 who had recovered from COVID-19. The chain employs TRBV7-9 and TRBJ1-3, with 9 bases matching TRBD1. CDR3 DNA sequence: TGTGCCAGCAGCTTAGAGGGACAGGGATCTGGAAACACCATATATTTT. Translated: CASSLEGQGSGNTIYF.